The clone carrying this T cell receptor beta chain was seen ten or more times. The data were obtained in a study of T cells in Graves' hyperthyroidism and ophthalmopathy. Amplification of TCR beta CDR3 regions used RNA as the template. Carried out on the TCR CDR3, a first-round RT-PCR used the HTBI primer set. TCRdb processed the multiplex PCR reads anew with MiXCR; each CDR3 protein has one entry. The repertoire holds under 200,000 distinct CDR3 sequences, roughly 10% seen once, with 22% in the top ten. Germline-derived CDR1 and CDR2 are KGHDR and SFDVKD. The CDR3 sequence is 16 residues long. V gave up 0 bases and J gave up 5 bases, with 13 bases separating them.

The source material was blood. This TCR came from a young woman with Graves' hyperthyroidism that later progressed to Graves' ophthalmopathy. This sequence joins TRBV24-1 and TRBJ2-1; D is possibly TRBD2 (6 bases). The CDR3 DNA reads TGTGCCACCAGTGATTTGAACGGGAGAGCGAACAATGAGCAGTTCTTC. Its protein product is CATSDLNGRANNEQFF.